The clone carrying this T cell receptor (beta chain) came up many times. Antigen: not known. As for time point: technical triplicate 1. The data derive from a study of neurological immune-mediated disorders. TCRdb analysed the 5' RACE reads with MiXCR anew, one entry per CDR3 protein. The sample consists of tens of thousands of distinct CDR3 sequences, around 10% of them appearing once. The V and J ends lost 3 bases and 4 bases respectively, with 3 bases between them. This CDR3 spans 11 amino acids. Germline V gene lookup returns CDR1 MGHDK and CDR2 SYGVNS. Study results and limitations: None of the CDR3 amino acid sequences found in expanded clones was shared across subjects. This suggests that the TCR-beta repertoires were private in all groups.

The sample comprised PBMCs. The origin of this receptor is a man between 60 and 70 years old with HTLV-1-associated myelopathy (HAM/TSP). The rearrangement uses TRBV25-1 and TRBJ2-5; D gene uncertain. Here the CDR3 reads CASSEIETQYF. The CDR3 DNA reads TGTGCCAGCAGTGAGATAGAGACCCAGTACTTC.